A single sample is the source of the 5 T cell receptor beta chains below, sequenced in a study of T cells in Graves' hyperthyroidism and ophthalmopathy. The source material, RNA transcripts, was used to amplify TCR beta CDR3 regions. Carried out on the TCR CDR3, a first-round RT-PCR used the HTBI primer set. One entry per CDR3 protein, called by TCRdb with MiXCR from the multiplex PCR reads. The repertoire consists of almost 600,000 distinct CDR3 sequences, with approximately 44% occurring once and the leading ten covering about 8.3%. Sequencing was performed on peripheral blood or thyroid tissue (not recorded which). The receptors were sampled from a woman between 18 and 30 years old with Graves' hyperthyroidism.

This clonotype was recorded at least ten times. V usage is TRBV5-1 and J usage is TRBJ1-2, with D unclear. V was pared by 3 bases and J by 6 bases, with 18 bases between. Germline CDR1 reads SGHRS; CDR2 reads YFSETQ. The CDR3 contains 15 residues. The CDR3 here is CASSSRGIVANGYTF. DNA for the CDR3: TGCGCCAGCAGCTCGAGAGGGATTGTAGCGAATGGCTACACCTTC.

The V gene is TRBV6-2 or TRBV6-3, the J gene TRBJ2-2; TRBD2 might be the D (6 bases). V shed 8 bases and J shed 4 bases, with 14 bases lying between them. The CDR3 runs to 14 residues. From germline, CDR1 is MNHEY and CDR2 SVGEGT. This chain's CDR3 is CASHGGMSTGELFF. The CDR3 DNA follows: TGTGCCAGCCACGGCGGGATGAGCACCGGGGAGCTGTTTTTT.

Points on this clonotype: This sequence may be a read error, since a much larger clone differs from it by one base. The chain carries TRBV10-3 and TRBJ1-6, with TRBD1 matching 8 bases. Germline lookup yields CDR1 ENHRY and CDR2 SYGVKD. CDR3 size: 15 residues. In nucleotides, the CDR3 is TGTGCCAGCAGTTACTCGACAGGGGTAGGCTCACCCCTCCACTTT. It specifies CASSYSTGVGSPLHF.

The genes are TRBV4-2 and TRBJ1-1, with 12 positions matching TRBD1. Germline V gene sequence: CDR1 LGHNA, CDR2 YNFKEQ. This CDR3 has 16 residues. The V segment lost 0 bases and the J segment 4 bases; nucleotides outside the gene matches: 3. CDR3 nucleotides: TGTGCCAGCAGCCAAGACGGGGGACAGGGGGCCACTGAAGCTTTCTTT. This codes for CASSQDGGQGATEAFF.

This clonotype was observed a handful of times. This rearrangement joins TRBV7-2 to TRBJ2-5; 12 positions agree with TRBD2. CDR1 and CDR2 from the germline V gene are SGHTA and FQGNSA. The CDR3 length is 17 residues. V lost 4 bases to trimming and J lost 3 bases; unmatched junction nucleotides: 9. The CDR3 spells CASSSRGRLAGEETQYF. CDR3 nucleotides: TGTGCCAGCAGCTCCAGGGGGAGACTAGCGGGAGAAGAGACCCAGTACTTC.